This TCR beta chain derives from a study of CD8 T cells in Susac syndrome (dated by TCRdb to the late 2010s). For the wider study: The study used repertoire sequencing to test whether antigen drove CD8+ T cell activation and differentiation in Susac syndrome.

What the authors observed across the whole study: The study acknowledged that relatively few individuals were included in the TCR sequencing and HLA analysis.

Turning to this clonotype: Its cognate antigen has yet to be identified. Base quality data are lacking; no much larger clone is found one base away.

High-throughput TCR beta sequencing profiled peripheral blood CD8+ and CD4+ T cells from healthy donors, Susac syndrome patients and multiple sclerosis patients. Healthy donors were included as age- and sex-matched controls. Bulk CD8+ and CD4+ T cells were purified by magnetic negative isolation, whereas CD8+ TEMRA cells were enriched by FACS. Blood was drawn into EDTA tubes, processed within 24 hours, and PBMCs were isolated by density gradient centrifugation. PBMCs intended for TCR sequencing were cryopreserved in liquid nitrogen and thawed later in a water bath at 37 degrees C. Purity of sorted or isolated CD4+, CD8+ and CD8+ TEMRA cells was at least 90%. RNA was extracted using the RNeasy kit, and about 0.45 to 1 microgram was reverse transcribed with random hexamers. The immunoSEQ multiplex PCR assay, which covers 54 Vbeta and 13 Jbeta segments, was used to amplify TCR beta CDR3 regions. To correct PCR amplification bias, a synthetic template baseline was used for both primer optimization and computational correction. On the authors' methods: Only productive sequences were kept, with reads annotated to V, D and J genes according to IMGT and analyzed in immunoSEQ Analyzer. Clonality was calculated as one minus the Shannon entropy normalized by log2 of the number of productive unique sequences. For each patient and control, public and private clones were evaluated within the 100 most prevalent clones. Clones were defined as Susac-specific if absent from the healthy and MS cohorts, from 1052 published viral clones and from other ImmuneACCESS disease sequences. TCRdb's own reprocessing of the public reads used fastp at Q25 and MiXCR and kept productive beta chains. Every CDR3 protein is listed once, alongside the most common genes and DNA of its rows. TCRdb's processing, not the study's, gives the V and J calls here. Present in this sample are fewer than 200,000 distinct CDR3 sequences, roughly 95% of which were seen just once. Together, the top ten hold 0.1% of the sample.

This clonotype was sampled from a human donor in good health. Input material: CD4+ T cells from PBMCs.

The DNA reads as follows: TGTGCCAGCAGTTTGGGGGGAAGGGCCTCTAATTCACCCCTCCACTTT. Its protein is CASSLGGRASNSPLHF. The rearranged segments are TRBV27 and TRBJ1-6, and the D gene may be TRBD1, 5 bases matching. CDR1 and CDR2, per the germline V gene (reference sequence), are MNHEY and SMNVEV. V sheds 3 bases and J sheds 6 bases, leaving 15 bases between their ends. The cysteine opens and the phenylalanine closes a CDR3 of 16 amino acids. The entry retains the CDR3 DNA only, 48 bases that are in frame from base 1.